This T cell receptor beta chain was recorded in a study of blood T cell repertoires in COVID-19. Germline CDR1 SGHNT, CDR2 YYREEE (reference sequence). There are 12 residues in the CDR3. The method was immunoSEQ multiplex PCR; TCRdb's version includes in-frame clones alone and lacks a portion of them. Of around 310,000 clones listed, 90% were seen once; the top ten hold 0.95% to 1.3%. As for this clone: One junction end does not reproduce the germline sequence, and a read error may be involved.

Sequencing input: peripheral blood. The chain has TRBV5-4 and TRBJ1-2; D is undetermined. The clonotype was recovered from a woman in her 40s with COVID-19, enrolled during active disease. The CDR3: CASSLDPGTYEF. CDR3 sequence (DNA): TGTGCCAGCAGCTTGGATCCAGGAACCTACGAATTC.